Below, 13 T cell receptor beta chains from the same sample are listed, as sequenced in a study of cytomegalovirus exposure and HLA in healthy donors. The data were produced by immunoSEQ multiplex PCR, yet TCRdb's version contains in-frame clones alone and is incomplete. This sample yields some 64,000 clones, of which 95% to 98% are seen a single time; around 1.5% belongs to the top ten. The sequenced sample was PBMCs. These receptors came from a woman younger than 30 in good health and CMV-seropositive.

The chain carries TRBV10-3 and TRBJ2-7, with 9 nucleotides matching TRBD2. Germline assignment: CDR1 ENHRY and CDR2 SYGVKD. The ends lost 5 bases at V and 6 bases at J; junction bases unmatched: 5. CDR3 length equals 13 residues. The CDR3 region is CAISPGLAAEQYF. CDR3 nucleotides: TGTGCCATCAGTCCGGGACTAGCTGCCGAGCAGTACTTC.

V gene TRBV11-2 combines with J gene TRBJ2-6; D remains unclear. This CDR3 contains 14 residues. V dropped 6 bases and J dropped 0 bases, with 6 bases sitting between them. The germline V gene encodes CDR1 SGHAT and CDR2 FQNNGV. The CDR3 is CASSVSSGANVLTF. CDR3 coding DNA: TGTGCCAGCAGTGTGAGCTCTGGGGCCAACGTCCTGACTTTC.

The chain joins TRBV28 to TRBJ2-3; 10 positions match TRBD2. After removal of 0 bases from V and 4 bases from J, the junction contained 10 bases not matched to a gene. This CDR3 spans 18 amino acids. Germline CDR1 is MDHEN and CDR2 is SYDVKM. CDR3 nucleotide sequence: TGTGCCAGCAGTTTATGGTTAGCGGGAGGTCGCGCTGCAGATACGCAGTATTTT. As protein: CASSLWLAGGRAADTQYF. Full variable domain (outside the CDR3, taken from reference TRBV28 and TRBJ2-3): DVKVTQSSRYLVKRTGEKVFLECVQDMDHENMFWYRQDPGLGLRLIYFSYDVKMKEKGDIPEGYSVSREKKERFSLILESASTNQTSMYLCASSLWLAGGRAADTQYFGPGTRLTVL.

The V call is TRBV4-1, the J call TRBJ2-7, with 10 positions matching TRBD1. V was clipped by 2 bases and J by 5 bases; unmatched bases: 12. The CDR3 consists of 17 residues. Germline V gene data show CDR1 as MGHRA and CDR2 as YSYEKL. The CDR3 coding sequence is TGCGCCAGCAGCCAATCAGGATCCGGGACAGGGGCCGACGAGCAGTACTTC. This gives the protein CASSQSGSGTGADEQYF.

The chain uses TRBV11-3 and TRBJ2-2, with 8 positions matching TRBD1. CDR1 and CDR2 from the germline V gene are SGHNT and YENEEA. V shed 5 bases, J shed 1 base, and the junction held 6 bases outside the gene matches. CDR3 length: 16 residues. The CDR3 reads CASSLGQGGNTGELFF. The CDR3 DNA reads TGTGCCAGCAGCCTAGGACAGGGAGGGAACACCGGGGAGCTGTTTTTT.

The rearrangement links TRBV2 to TRBJ2-7; D ambiguous. The CDR3 has 10 amino acids. The germline V gene encodes CDR1 SNHLY and CDR2 FYNNEI. V shed 7 bases and J shed 2 bases, with 3 bases lying between them. The CDR3 loop reads CASITYEQYF. The CDR3 bases are TGTGCCAGCATTACCTACGAGCAGTACTTC. Full variable domain (outside the CDR3, taken from reference TRBV2 and TRBJ2-7): EPEVTQTPSHQVTQMGQEVILRCVPISNHLYFYWYRQILGQKVEFLVSFYNNEISEKSEIFDDQFSVERPDGSNFTLKIRSTKLEDSAMYFCASITYEQYFGPGTRLTVT.

The rearrangement joins TRBV28 to TRBJ1-2; a weak D match, TRBD1 (5 bases). Germline CDR1 is MDHEN and CDR2 is SYDVKM. The CDR3 extends over 13 amino acids. Trimming left V 10 bases short and J 1 base short, with 13 bases between. In DNA form, the CDR3 reads TGTGCCACCGACAAAGACAGTAACTATGGCTACACCTTC. This codes for CATDKDSNYGYTF.

This clone showed up just once. V gene TRBV19 combines with J gene TRBJ2-3, with TRBD2 matching over 9 bases. This CDR3 has 15 amino acids. J lost 3 bases, V lost 4 bases, and 5 bases had no gene match. Germline CDR1 and CDR2: LNHDA and SQIVND (reference sequence). DNA for the CDR3: TGTGCCAGTAGTAATAGCGGGAGAGGGACAGATACGCAGTATTTT. Its translation is CASSNSGRGTDTQYF. Supplemented by reference TRBV19 and TRBJ2-3, the full variable domain reads DGGITQSPKYLFRKEGQNVTLSCEQNLNHDAMYWYRQDPGQGLRLIYYSQIVNDFQKGDIAEGYSVSREKKESFPLTVTSAQKNPTAFYLCASSNSGRGTDTQYFGPGTRLTVL.

The rearrangement links TRBV5-1 to TRBJ1-5; D is uncertain. Germline loops: CDR1 SGHRS, CDR2 YFSETQ. Trimming removed 1 base from V and 7 bases from J, with 9 bases in between. The CDR3 has 13 residues. CDR3 region: CASSLLVGQPQHF. The DNA for the CDR3 is TGCGCCAGCAGCTTGTTAGTCGGGCAGCCCCAGCATTTT.

The chain combines TRBV5-1 with TRBJ2-7; 9 nucleotides match TRBD1. The ends lost 0 bases at V and 5 bases at J; junction bases unmatched: 9. The CDR3 is made up of 16 amino acids. In germline, CDR1 is SGHRS, CDR2 YFSETQ. The CDR3 loop is CASSLARGQGLDEQYF. CDR3 DNA sequence: TGCGCCAGCAGCTTGGCGCGGGGACAGGGTTTGGACGAGCAGTACTTC.

The rearrangement uses TRBV19 and TRBJ1-2; D perhaps matches TRBD1 (6 bases). This CDR3 contains 15 residues. Germline V gene sequence: CDR1 LNHDA, CDR2 SQIVND (reference sequence). V dropped 1 base and J dropped 4 bases, with 13 bases sitting between them. The CDR3 reads CASSIGTGQSYGYTF. CDR3 nucleotides: TGTGCCAGTAGTATAGGAACAGGGCAATCCTATGGCTACACCTTC.

The rearrangement uses TRBV19 and TRBJ1-5; no definite D call. Germline V gene sequence: CDR1 LNHDA, CDR2 SQIVND (reference sequence). The CDR3 spans 13 residues. The ends were cut back, 1 base at V and 7 bases at J, with 8 bases in the middle. This chain's CDR3 is CASSIASGQPQHF. As DNA, the CDR3 is TGTGCCAGTAGTATAGCTTCGGGACAGCCCCAGCATTTT.

CDR3: CSVTYGTSNNEQFF. DNA of the CDR3: TGCAGCGTTACCTACGGGACTAGCAACAATGAGCAGTTCTTC. The V call is TRBV29-1, the J call TRBJ2-1; 9 nucleotides match TRBD2. Germline lookup yields CDR1 SQVTM and CDR2 ANQGSEA. The V gene end was trimmed by 5 bases and the J gene end by 5 bases; junction bases not matched to a gene: 7. This CDR3 is 14 amino acids long.